This T cell receptor beta chain came from a study of T-cell reconstitution after alpha-beta-depleted transplantation in children. A library of TCRbeta sequences, prepared with unique molecular identifiers, was generated. A single record per CDR3 protein comes from TCRdb applying MiXCR to the PCR reads. The table lists fewer than 550,000 distinct CDR3 sequences, approximately 11% of them singletons. The sample holds a few counts of this clonotype. Trimming removed 5 bases at V and 4 bases at J, with 18 bases between. The CDR3 length is 16 residues. In germline, CDR1 is SGHTA, CDR2 FQGNSA. The V and J genes are TRBV7-2 and TRBJ1-5, with TRBD1 as a possible D gene (5 bases). This sequence was found in a human donor who donated a stem cell graft to a child with acute myeloid leukemia. This specimen was PBMCs from the stem cell graft donor, taken from the stem cell graft. The CDR3 reads CASSPRGASGNQPQHF. CDR3 DNA: TGTGCCAGCAGCCCCCGCGGGGCCTCCGGGAATCAGCCCCAGCATTTT.